This T cell receptor (beta chain) was obtained from a study of CD8+ T cells in alopecia areata. Study conclusions and caveats: On tofacitinib, scalp and blood still held many of the expanded lesional clones.

The CDR3 is 12 residues long. Trimming shortened V by 7 bases and J by 8 bases, and 9 bases separated the two germline ends. Germline V gene data show CDR1 as SNHLY and CDR2 as FYNNEI. As for treatment: oral pan-JAK inhibitor, 5-10 mg twice daily. As for this clone: The antigen remains unidentified.

RNA was extracted and reverse transcribed into cDNA as the sequencing template. Generated by immunoSEQ multiplex PCR, the TCRdb table keeps only in-frame clones and is missing some. The table has under 300,000 clones, 45% to 70% seen once. The sequenced sample was CD4+ T cells sorted from blood, obtained between weeks 51 and 54, from a patient treated with tofacitinib. The rearrangement uses TRBV2 and TRBJ1-6; D is possibly TRBD1 (6 bases). The receptor's source is a human donor with alopecia areata. The CDR3 region has the DNA TGTGCCAGCAAGGGGGAGGATTCACCCCTCCACTTT. It encodes CASKGEDSPLHF.